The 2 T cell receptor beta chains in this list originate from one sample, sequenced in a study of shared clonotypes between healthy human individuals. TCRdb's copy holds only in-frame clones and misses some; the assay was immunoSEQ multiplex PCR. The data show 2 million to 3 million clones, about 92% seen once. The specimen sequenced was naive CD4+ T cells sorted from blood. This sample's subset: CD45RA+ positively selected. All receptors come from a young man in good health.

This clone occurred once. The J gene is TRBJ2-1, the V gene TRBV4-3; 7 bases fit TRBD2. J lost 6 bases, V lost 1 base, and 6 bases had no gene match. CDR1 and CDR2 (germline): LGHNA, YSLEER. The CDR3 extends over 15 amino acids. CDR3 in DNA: TGCGCCAGCAGCCAAGGGAGCGGGAAGGGCAATGAGCAGTTCTTC. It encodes CASSQGSGKGNEQFF.

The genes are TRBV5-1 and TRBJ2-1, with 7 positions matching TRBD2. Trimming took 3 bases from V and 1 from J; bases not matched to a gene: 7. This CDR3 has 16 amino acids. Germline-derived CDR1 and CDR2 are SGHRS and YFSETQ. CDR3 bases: TGCGCCAGCAGCTCCCTATCGGGGGGTTCCTACAATGAGCAGTTCTTC. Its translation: CASSSLSGGSYNEQFF.